Below are 30 T cell receptor beta chains sequenced from a single sample in a study of blood T cell repertoires in COVID-19. The data were produced by immunoSEQ multiplex PCR, yet TCRdb's version contains in-frame clones alone and is incomplete. In the table there are about 60,000 clones, roughly 80% of which are singletons. The sequencing sample was made of PBMCs or T cells enriched from blood (not recorded which). These receptors all stem from a woman aged 40 to 50 with acute COVID-19.

The chain is built from TRBV28 and TRBJ1-2; TRBD1 matches at 8 bases. CDR3 length: 15 amino acids. Unmatched junction bases numbered 12, after V lost 8 bases and J lost 4 bases. Germline V gene sequence: CDR1 MDHEN, CDR2 SYDVKM. The CDR3 nucleotides are TGTGCCAGCCTAGACTCAGGGGGCTGGGGCTATGGCTACACCTTC. Protein sequence: CASLDSGGWGYGYTF.

This clone was picked up a small number of times. J is TRBJ1-6 and V is TRBV3-1 (or the pseudogene TRBV3-2); D might be TRBD1 (6 bases). Germline V CDR1 and CDR2: LGHDT, YNNKEL (reference sequence). Trimming took 6 bases from V and 8 from J, leaving 17 bases between them. The CDR3 spans 15 residues. DNA of the CDR3: TGTGCCAGCAGGTCTGCAACAGGGTTTGATTCACCCCTCCACTTT. It codes for CASRSATGFDSPLHF.

This chain links TRBV7-8 with TRBJ1-5; D is undetermined. The CDR3 spans 12 residues. Trimming left V 2 bases short and J 8 bases short, with 7 bases between. Looked up from germline, CDR1 is SGHVS and CDR2 is FQNEAQ. The CDR3 nucleotides read TGTGCCAGCAGCTTATTCTCGGAGCCCCAGCATTTT. Its translation is CASSLFSEPQHF.

The chain employs TRBV3-1 (or the pseudogene TRBV3-2) and TRBJ2-7, with D maybe TRBD1 (5 bases). This CDR3 has 14 residues. V lost 1 base and J 2 bases, leaving 9 bases between the germline ends. Per germline, CDR1 LGHDT and CDR2 YNNKEL (reference sequence). CDR3 sequence (DNA): TGTGCCAGCAGCCAAGTCCCCAGGGCCTACGAGCAGTACTTC. Its protein product is CASSQVPRAYEQYF.

The chain combines TRBV16 with TRBJ2-1, with D perhaps TRBD2 (6 bases). Germline V gene lookup returns CDR1 KGHSY and CDR2 FQNENV. The CDR3 contains 14 residues. With 3 bases removed from V and 3 bases from J, the gap between germline ends came to 9 bases. CDR3 protein: CASSQGGHYNEQFF. In DNA form, the CDR3 reads TGTGCCAGCAGCCAGGGAGGACACTACAATGAGCAGTTCTTC.

The genes are TRBV29-1 and TRBJ1-3; 7 bases are shared with TRBD1. The V gene's germline CDR1 is SQVTM and CDR2 ANQGSEA. The V segment lost 4 bases and the J segment 4 bases; nucleotides outside the gene matches: 7. The CDR3 spans 14 residues. CDR3 DNA sequence: TGCAGCGTTGCCAACAGGGGATCGGGAAACACCATATATTTT. It is translated as CSVANRGSGNTIYF.

The chain combines TRBV27 with TRBJ2-1; TRBD1 is a possible D gene (6 bases). Trimming removed 3 bases at V and 2 bases at J, with 11 bases between. Germline assignment: CDR1 MNHEY and CDR2 SMNVEV (reference sequence). The CDR3 length is 15 residues. The CDR3 region has the DNA TGTGCCAGCAGTTTCGGTACAGGGACCTACAATGAGCAGTTCTTC. Translated, it gives CASSFGTGTYNEQFF.

The rearrangement joins TRBV28 to TRBJ1-1; 7 nucleotides agree with TRBD1. V shed 8 bases, J shed 0 bases, and the junction held 9 bases outside the gene matches. The germline V gene has CDR1 MDHEN and CDR2 SYDVKM. The CDR3 extends over 15 amino acids. The DNA of the CDR3 is TGTGCCAGCGGGCGGATAGGGGGCTTGAACACTGAAGCTTTCTTT. Translating it yields CASGRIGGLNTEAFF.

This chain links TRBV27 with TRBJ1-1; possible D gene TRBD1, 5 bases. Germline V lookup: CDR1 MNHEY, CDR2 SMNVEV (reference sequence). The CDR3 totals 16 residues. Trimming took 6 bases from V and 6 from J, leaving 23 bases between them. The CDR3 DNA is TGTGCCAGCAGCTCGGGGGGGAGCCCGTGGAGGGCTGAAGCTTTCTTT. As protein: CASSSGGSPWRAEAFF.

The chain has TRBV19 and TRBJ2-3; 7 nucleotides align to TRBD2. The V gene's germline CDR1 is LNHDA and CDR2 SQIVND (reference sequence). With 5 bases clipped from V and 2 bases from J, the junction kept 10 bases outside the gene matches. The CDR3 consists of 16 residues. The CDR3 DNA reads as TGTGCCAGTAGTCCCGCCGGGGACTATCCCACAGATACGCAGTATTTT. Amino acid sequence: CASSPAGDYPTDTQYF.

The sample holds a few counts of this clone. This chain connects TRBV14 to TRBJ2-1; TRBD1 aligns across 8 bases. This CDR3 contains 16 residues. Germline CDR1 SGHDN, CDR2 FVKESK. The V segment lost 4 bases and the J segment 7 bases; nucleotides outside the gene matches: 12. CDR3 sequence: CASSLRQGIGGNEQFF. The CDR3 nucleotides are TGTGCCAGCAGCCTCCGACAGGGGATCGGCGGGAATGAGCAGTTCTTC.

The chain recombines TRBV11-2 with TRBJ1-2; 8 bases are a match to TRBD1. This CDR3 is built from 16 residues. V dropped 5 bases and J dropped 4; count of bases not matched to a gene: 12. Germline lookup yields CDR1 SGHAT and CDR2 FQNNGV. CDR3: CASSHPRTGILYGYTF. CDR3 nucleotide sequence: TGTGCCAGCAGCCACCCCCGGACAGGGATACTCTATGGCTACACCTTC.

The sample holds a few counts of this clone. The rearrangement uses TRBV5-1 and TRBJ2-2; D perhaps matches TRBD2 (5 bases). V was cut by 9 bases and J by 1 base, with 28 bases left in between. CDR1 and CDR2 from the germline V gene are SGHRS and YFSETQ. CDR3 length: 19 residues. CDR3: CATKRGTLLIGGNTGELFF. The CDR3 region has the DNA TGCGCCACCAAGCGCGGTACACTTCTCATCGGAGGGAACACCGGGGAGCTGTTTTTT.

This clone showed up just once. The rearrangement joins TRBV28 to TRBJ1-2, with TRBD1 identical over 7 bases. With V trimmed by 6 bases and J by 9 bases, 10 bases remained unmatched. The CDR3 contains 13 residues. Germline V gives CDR1 MDHEN, CDR2 SYDVKM. CDR3 residues: CASSLTRTGSYTF. CDR3 bases: TGTGCCAGCAGCCTCACTCGGACAGGTAGCTACACCTTC.

The sample holds a few counts of this clone. The chain has TRBV10-3 and TRBJ2-2; 15 nucleotides agree with TRBD2. The CDR3 has 18 amino acids. Germline CDR1 reads ENHRY; CDR2 reads SYGVKD. V gave up 7 bases and J gave up 2 bases; unmatched junction bases: 8. The CDR3 protein is CAITPGLAGGSNTGELFF. The CDR3 DNA sequence: TGTGCCATCACCCCGGGACTAGCGGGGGGTAGTAACACCGGGGAGCTGTTTTTT.

V gene TRBV7-8 combines with J gene TRBJ2-7; 9 positions match TRBD2. V lost 6 bases and J lost 2; bases outside the gene matches: 8. The CDR3 is made up of 15 amino acids. Germline V gene lookup returns CDR1 SGHVS and CDR2 FQNEAQ. The DNA of the CDR3 is TGTGCCAGCAGTACGAGGAGCGGGAGGACCTACGAGCAGTACTTC. This sequence encodes CASSTRSGRTYEQYF.

The V gene is TRBV13, the J gene TRBJ2-7, with D possibly TRBD1 on 5 matching bases. This CDR3 is built from 16 residues. V was clipped by 7 bases and J by 3 bases, with 22 bases between them. In germline, CDR1 is PRHDT, CDR2 FYEKMQ (reference sequence). The CDR3 region has the DNA TGTGCCAGCACCGGCGCCCATCAGGGTTCGAGCTACGAGCAGTACTTC. Translation gives CASTGAHQGSSYEQYF. Together with reference TRBV13 and TRBJ2-7, the CDR3 gives the full variable domain: AAGVIQSPRHLIKEKRETATLKCYPIPRHDTVYWYQQGPGQDPQFLISFYEKMQSDKGSIPDRFSAQQFSDYHSELNMSSLELGDSALYFCASTGAHQGSSYEQYFGPGTRLTVT.

V is TRBV2 and J is TRBJ2-1, with a tentative D call TRBD1 (5 bases). V lost 6 bases and J lost 7, with 13 bases in between. The CDR3 consists of 13 residues. The V gene's germline CDR1 is SNHLY and CDR2 FYNNEI. CDR3 DNA sequence: TGTGCCAGCAGCAATCAGGGTAGAAATGAGCAGTTCTTC. It encodes CASSNQGRNEQFF.

The chain joins TRBV4-1 to TRBJ2-1; TRBD1 might be the D (6 bases). V was pared by 3 bases and J by 0 bases, with 9 bases between. The CDR3 covers 15 residues. Germline lookup yields CDR1 MGHRA and CDR2 YSYEKL. In nucleotides, the CDR3 is TGCGCCAGCAGCCACAACAGGGCCTCCTACAATGAGCAGTTCTTC. Its protein product is CASSHNRASYNEQFF.

CDR3 DNA: TGCGCCAGCAGCTTAACGGTTTTCACAGATACGCAGTATTTT. Protein: CASSLTVFTDTQYF. V usage is TRBV5-1 and J usage is TRBJ2-3, with D unresolved. Trimming removed 2 bases from V and 2 bases from J, with 9 bases in between. The CDR3 contains 14 residues. Germline-derived CDR1 and CDR2 are SGHRS and YFSETQ. The full variable domain, completed using reference TRBV5-1 and TRBJ2-3, is KAGVTQTPRYLIKTRGQQVTLSCSPISGHRSVSWYQQTPGQGLQFLFEYFSETQRNKGNFPGRFSGRQFSNSRSEMNVSTLELGDSALYLCASSLTVFTDTQYFGPGTRLTVL.

V gene TRBV5-6 combines with J gene TRBJ2-7, with 7 positions matching TRBD1. V gave up 4 bases and J gave up 1 base; unmatched junction bases: 5. Germline CDR1 is SGHDT and CDR2 is YYEEEE. The length of the CDR3 is 14 residues. The chain's CDR3 is CASSRTGFSYEQYF. The CDR3 DNA reads TGTGCCAGCAGCAGGACAGGTTTTTCCTACGAGCAGTACTTC.

V is TRBV12-3 or TRBV12-4 and J is TRBJ1-2; D perhaps matches TRBD1 (6 bases). This CDR3 is built from 13 residues. V lost 4 bases and J 7 bases, leaving 13 bases between the germline ends. DNA of the CDR3: TGTGCCAGCAGTTCCGCAGGGGCAGGTGGCTACACCTTC. It translates to CASSSAGAGGYTF.

This clone came up a few times. This chain joins TRBV27 and TRBJ2-2; D is unclear. The CDR3 loop spans 14 amino acids. Looked up from germline, CDR1 is MNHEY and CDR2 is SMNVEV (reference sequence). The ends were cut back, 7 bases at V and 1 base at J, with 10 bases in the middle. CDR3 DNA: TGTGCCAGCACCCACCTAGGGAACACCGGGGAGCTGTTTTTT. It codes for CASTHLGNTGELFF.

The rearrangement joins TRBV10-3 to TRBJ1-2; 7 positions agree with TRBD1. V was clipped by 2 bases and J by 4 bases; unmatched bases: 10. Germline V gives CDR1 ENHRY, CDR2 SYGVKD. CDR3 length equals 16 residues. Written as DNA, the CDR3 is TGTGCCATCAGTGAGCATACAGGGGATCGGGGCTATGGCTACACCTTC. Amino acids: CAISEHTGDRGYGYTF.

The chain links TRBV27 to TRBJ2-1, with no clear D. CDR1 MNHEY and CDR2 SMNVEV come from the germline V gene (reference sequence). The CDR3 has 13 residues. V lost 6 bases to trimming and J lost 0 bases, with 6 bases between them. In DNA form, the CDR3 reads TGTGCCAGCAGCTTGAGCTCCTACAATGAGCAGTTCTTC. This translates into CASSLSSYNEQFF.

The chain couples TRBV27 to TRBJ1-6; D not certain. The germline gives CDR1 MNHEY, CDR2 SMNVEV (reference sequence). This CDR3 has 14 residues. The ends were cut back, 2 bases at V and 6 bases at J, with 8 bases in the middle. CDR3 nucleotides: TGTGCCAGCAGTTTAGGAGACCGTAATTCACCCCTCCACTTT. Translation: CASSLGDRNSPLHF.

The chain is built from TRBV7-8 and TRBJ2-7, with a possible D match to TRBD2 (6 bases). V lost 6 bases, J lost 3 bases, and 15 bases lay in between. CDR3 length equals 14 residues. Germline V CDR1 and CDR2: SGHVS, FQNEAQ. The CDR3 nucleotides read TGTGCCAGCAGTCCCGGGACTCGTCACTACGAGCAGTACGTC. This sequence encodes CASSPGTRHYEQYV.

The rearrangement joins TRBV5-1 to TRBJ2-6; 9 nucleotides agree with TRBD1. CDR3 length: 17 residues. Trimming took 4 bases from V and 0 from J; bases not matched to a gene: 5. Germline CDR1 SGHRS, CDR2 YFSETQ. CDR3 sequence reads: CASSAGTGSSGANVLTF. As DNA, the CDR3 is TGCGCCAGCAGCGCCGGGACAGGGAGCTCTGGGGCCAACGTCCTGACTTTC.

The chain joins TRBV2 to TRBJ2-7, with TRBD1 identical over 8 bases. The CDR3 extends over 15 amino acids. Trimming at V came to 2 bases and at J to 4 bases, leaving 7 bases not matched to a gene. Germline V gene data show CDR1 as SNHLY and CDR2 as FYNNEI. The CDR3 spells CASSEPRQGKYEQYF. The DNA for the CDR3 is TGTGCCAGCAGTGAACCAAGACAGGGGAAATACGAGCAGTACTTC. The full variable domain, its missing parts supplied by reference TRBV2 and TRBJ2-7, is EPEVTQTPSHQVTQMGQEVILRCVPISNHLYFYWYRQILGQKVEFLVSFYNNEISEKSEIFDDQFSVERPDGSNFTLKIRSTKLEDSAMYFCASSEPRQGKYEQYFGPGTRLTVT.

The chain couples TRBV11-3 to TRBJ2-1; unclear D gene. The CDR3 runs 13 residues. Trimming took 0 bases from V and 9 from J, leaving 9 bases between them. Per germline, CDR1 SGHNT and CDR2 YENEEA. CDR3 sequence (DNA): TGTGCCAGCAGCTTAGATCTTCCGGGTGAGCAGTTCTTC. It specifies CASSLDLPGEQFF.